The 11 T cell receptor beta chains in this list originate from one sample, sequenced in a study of metastatic and nonmetastatic thyroid tumors. All patients were treatment-naive before thyroid surgery. MiXCR re-clonotyped the PCR reads for TCRdb. The sample shows around 26,000 clones, about 15% of them seen only once. Input material: blood. The receptors here all came from a female donor with papillary thyroid cancer or a benign thyroid nodule (not recorded which). Some clones in this sample may be carry-over from other donors' samples.

A remark on this clone: At one end, the junction sequence differs from germline, possibly due to a read error. In DNA, the CDR3 is TGTTCCAGCAGACCCTACGGGTCCAACACCGGGGAGCTGTTTTTT. Translated: CSSRPYGSNTGELFF. The rearrangement links TRBV7-6 to TRBJ2-2, with D uncertain. Germline V CDR1 and CDR2: SGHVS, FNYEAQ. The CDR3 is 15 amino acids.

This clone has a count of ten or more. The CDR3 coding sequence is TGCAGTGCTAGAGATCCTGGGGAAAAGCAGCAGTACTTC. It translates to CSARDPGEKQQYF. The J gene is TRBJ2-7, the V gene TRBV20-1; D gene unclear. This CDR3 has 13 residues. The V gene's germline CDR1 is DFQATT and CDR2 SNEGSKA (reference sequence). V lost 0 bases to trimming and J lost 8 bases, with 14 bases between them.

This clone was recorded many times. The chain uses TRBV5-6 and TRBJ2-5; D assignment may be TRBD1 or TRBD2 (5 bases each). V lost 6 bases to trimming and J lost 1 base, with 16 bases between them. The CDR3 length is 15 residues. CDR1 is SGHDT, CDR2 YYEEEE, per germline. The CDR3 coding sequence is TGTGCCAGCACCCCCGCCGGGACGGCCCAAGAGACCCAGTACTTC. Its translation is CASTPAGTAQETQYF.

By sample fraction, this clone is medium-sized. V and J are TRBV28 and TRBJ2-7; maybe TRBD1 (5 bases). V was trimmed by 3 bases and J by 4 bases, leaving 13 bases between them. This CDR3 region has 14 residues. Per the germline V gene, CDR1 is MDHEN and CDR2 is SYDVKM. The DNA of the CDR3 is TGTGCCAGCAGTTTCTCCCAGGGATGGTACGAGCAGTACTTC. Its protein product is CASSFSQGWYEQYF.

This chain connects TRBV20-1 to TRBJ2-2; tentative D call: TRBD1 (5 bases). The V gene lost 7 bases and the J gene lost 12 bases, with 21 bases spanning the gap. CDR3 length: 13 amino acids. Per the germline V gene, CDR1 is DFQATT and CDR2 is SNEGSKA (reference sequence). CDR3 amino acids: CSGTGCSPLKLFF. The CDR3, as DNA: TGCAGTGGCACAGGTTGCTCACCCCTGAAGCTGTTTTTT.

This chain joins TRBV6-2 or TRBV6-3 and TRBJ2-7; D perhaps matches TRBD1 (6 bases). The germline V and J ends were trimmed by 0 bases and 4 bases, with 10 bases remaining between them. Germline assignment: CDR1 MNHEY and CDR2 SVGEGT. The CDR3 is 14 amino acids. Here the CDR3 reads CASSYSLQGYEQYF. In DNA, the CDR3 is TGTGCCAGCAGTTACTCCCTACAGGGTTACGAGCAGTACTTC.

Many counts were recorded for this clone. The chain is built from TRBV10-2 and TRBJ2-1; 8 nucleotides align to TRBD2. The CDR3 consists of 14 residues. The germline V gene encodes CDR1 WSHSY and CDR2 SAAADI. V gave up 7 bases and J gave up 7 bases; unmatched junction bases: 9. CDR3 sequence: CASMASGSRNEQFF. CDR3 DNA sequence: TGCGCCAGCATGGCAAGCGGGAGCAGGAATGAGCAGTTCTTC.

Many counts were recorded for this clone. The chain is built from TRBV5-5 and TRBJ2-5, with TRBD1 identical over 10 bases. After removal of 4 bases from V and 4 bases from J, the junction contained 10 bases not matched to a gene. This CDR3 spans 16 amino acids. Germline CDR1 reads SGHKS; CDR2 reads YYEKEE (reference sequence). This CDR3 reads CASSPLGQGEGETQYF. In nucleotides, the CDR3 is TGTGCCAGCAGCCCTCTAGGACAGGGGGAGGGAGAGACCCAGTACTTC.

This clone has a count of ten or more. The CDR3 DNA sequence: TGTGCCAGCGAGCCCGGGACAGAGAGCTACGAGCAGTACTTC. Amino acids: CASEPGTESYEQYF. The rearrangement joins TRBV6-1 to TRBJ2-7, with TRBD1 matching over 7 bases. The CDR3 length is 14 residues. The V gene end was trimmed by 8 bases and the J gene end by 3 bases; junction bases not matched to a gene: 10. Germline V lookup: CDR1 MNHNS, CDR2 SASEGT.

The sample holds many counts of this clone. The gene calls are TRBV7-3 and TRBJ2-5, with D perhaps given as TRBD1 or TRBD2 (7 bases each). Germline CDR1 is SGHTA and CDR2 is FQGTGA. The CDR3 consists of 17 residues. Trimming stripped 5 bases from V and 4 bases from J, with 23 bases between. The CDR3 DNA follows: TGTGCCAGCAGCCCAAGGGGGCGGGGGAGGGCCGGAGAGACCCAGTACTTC. Its translation: CASSPRGRGRAGETQYF.

This clone was counted many times. This sequence joins TRBV6-1 and TRBJ2-3, with D perhaps TRBD1 (6 bases). The germline gives CDR1 MNHNS, CDR2 SASEGT. V lost 7 bases, J lost 6 bases, and 14 bases lay in between. The CDR3 contains 13 residues. In DNA form, the CDR3 reads TGTGCCAGCATCAGCTCAGGGGCGGATACGCAGTATTTT. Translation: CASISSGADTQYF.